A single TCR beta chain is shown here with its context. Under the authors' procedure: Amplified reference gene primers provided the basis for estimating nucleated cell counts. Repertoires were generated with immunoSEQ multiplex PCR, while TCRdb's copy carries only in-frame clones and drops some. V and J calls plus clone size are reproduced from that table; the DNA served to infer D and trimming. The sample contains about 140,000 clones, around nine tenths of which appear only once. CDR3 length equals 12 residues. Germline V gene sequence: CDR1 SGHDT, CDR2 YYEEEE. V gave up 6 bases and J gave up 5 bases, with 11 bases separating them. These data come from a study of blood T cell repertoires in COVID-19. Across the study: Donors in the United States, Italy and Spain gave samples during acute or convalescent COVID-19. Sample material is recorded as cDNA or gDNA derived from T cells, B-cell-depleted T cells, or PBMCs.

This chain uses TRBV5-6 with TRBJ1-2; D is unresolved. The material sequenced was peripheral blood. This TCR came from a woman between 40 and 50 years old with acute or convalescent COVID-19. CDR3 residues: CASTLASYGYTF. The CDR3 bases are TGTGCCAGCACCCTGGCTTCTTATGGCTACACCTTC.